The entry below gives a single T cell receptor beta chain sequence along with its context. A few counts support this clone. Its antigen remains unidentified. No base-level quality is on record; no much larger clone is a single base apart. The immunoSEQ hsTCRB Kit was used with multiplexed V- and J-gene primers to amplify TCR-beta CDR3 regions from genomic DNA. Unique DNA barcodes were added in a second PCR, and the samples were pooled together with one negative control and one positive control. Pooled TCR-beta libraries were sequenced on an Illumina MiSeq with a 150-cycle paired-end protocol. The authors' analysis ran thus. Adaptive Biotechnologies processed the raw sequencing data into a report containing normalized, annotated TCR-beta repertoires. T-cell density was computed as TCR-beta templates normalized to usable DNA, which was estimated by amplifying housekeeping genes. Richness counted unique rearrangements, and clonality was defined as 1 minus Pielou's evenness. As stored in TCRdb, this immuneACCESS dataset retains in-frame rearrangements with V and J assigned. A fraction of the clones does not appear; measured against another copy, unresolved V genes explain less than half of the discrepancy, and the remainder lacks a known reason. That table is the source of V, J and clone size, and D and trimming were worked out from the DNA. The sample includes 9,400 or so clones, with roughly 85% observed a single time. The ten most abundant clones make up around a third of the sample.

The entry originates in a study of T cells and copy number aberrations in small-cell lung cancer (dated by TCRdb to the early 2020s). For context, the study as a whole: To relate T cell metrics to mutations and copy number aberrations, the same tumor regions underwent both TCR repertoire sequencing and whole-exome sequencing. Tumor TCR data were available for roughly 17 patients, and TCR data from both tumor and normal tissue were available for about 14 patients.

Donors were patients with limited-stage small-cell lung cancer who underwent surgical resection in Hangzhou, China, between the late 2000s and the early 2020s. All donors had upfront surgery without preoperative chemotherapy or radiotherapy, and none received immunotherapy before or after surgery. In the sequenced cohort of 19 patients, every patient was either a smoker or a heavy second-hand smoker. Adjacent normal lung was taken at least 2 cm away from the tumor margin, and two pathologists confirmed by morphology that the adjacent normal lung was free of malignant cells. Multi-region TCR-beta sequencing of resected limited-stage small-cell lung cancers and of tumor-adjacent lung tissue was performed to characterize T cell repertoire heterogeneity. Genomic DNA was extracted from FFPE tissue using the AllPrep DNA/RNA FFPE Kit (Qiagen). Summary of the overall study and its limitations: Every specimen was formalin-fixed paraffin-embedded tissue, a material known to introduce sequencing artifacts. Tumors had lower T-cell density, richness and clonality than adjacent lung tissue, but the difference in density was not significant. The study was limited by a small sample size because surgical resection is uncommon in small-cell lung cancer, and validation of the findings is required.

This TCR was recovered from a man between 60 and 70 years old with small cell lung cancer. Sample: normal tissue next to the tumor.

Read as DNA, the sequence is TGTGCCAGCAGTCCTCCCCGGGGCTCGCAAGAGACCCAGTACTTC. It specifies CASSPPRGSQETQYF. The chain links TRBV27 with TRBJ2-5; the D gene is perhaps TRBD1 or TRBD2, each of them matching over 5 bases. Trimming takes 5 bases from V and 2 bases from J, and the germline ends sit 15 bases apart. According to the germline V gene (reference sequence), CDR1 reads MNHEY and CDR2 reads SMNVEV. From the cysteine up to the phenylalanine, the CDR3 has a length of 15 residues. Only CDR3 DNA is held: 45 bases, read in frame from base 1.